This record concerns one T cell receptor (beta chain) sequence. The PCR contained 60 Vbeta and 13 Jbeta primers. Repertoires were generated with immunoSEQ multiplex PCR, while TCRdb's copy carries only in-frame clones and drops some. Among 170,000 or so clones, 65% to 80% were seen once, and the ten largest hold roughly 0.76%. These data belong to a study of cytomegalovirus exposure and HLA in healthy donors. Trimming took off 7 bases at V and 1 base at J, with 12 bases between the two ends. This CDR3 spans 14 amino acids. Germline V lookup: CDR1 LNHDA, CDR2 SQIVND (reference sequence). This receptor was taken from a woman between 40 and 50 years old in good health and CMV-seronegative. Specimen: PBMCs. The chain links TRBV19 to TRBJ2-3, with a tentative D call TRBD2 (6 bases). The DNA for the CDR3 is TGTGCCAGTACCGAACTAGCCCGCACAGATACGCAGTATTTT. It codes for CASTELARTDTQYF.